The sequence of this T cell receptor beta chain was determined in a study of naive and memory T cell subsets. This clonotype was counted at least ten times. An equimolar mix of two oligonucleotides served as the beta constant-region primer for TRBC1 and TRBC2. TCRdb analysed the UMI-ligation and nested PCR reads with MiXCR anew, one entry per CDR3 protein. The data hold roughly 98,000 distinct CDR3 sequences, with about 6.5% observed a single time. The sequencing sample was made of central memory CD4+ T cells from blood. This TCR was recovered from a human donor in good health.

CDR3 protein: CSARDGARSNEQFF. Here the CDR3 DNA reads TGCAGTGCTAGAGATGGCGCTAGAAGCAATGAGCAGTTCTTC. The chain uses TRBV20-1 and TRBJ2-1; D gene unclear. Germline CDR1 is DFQATT and CDR2 is SNEGSKA (reference sequence). Trimming removed 0 bases from V and 6 bases from J, with 12 bases in between. This CDR3 has 14 amino acids.